The following is a TCR beta chain sequence with its context. As the sequencing template, cDNA was produced by extracting RNA and reverse transcribing it. Sequenced by immunoSEQ multiplex PCR; TCRdb stores in-frame clones only, minus some. The sample has roughly 180,000 clones, more than 60% seen once. PBMCs were stained for CD3, CD4 and CD8, and CD4+ and CD8+ T cells were sorted. The sample belongs to a study of CD8+ T cells in alopecia areata. This receptor was taken from a human donor with alopecia areata. Specimen: CD4+ T cells sorted from blood, collected at week 0.

CDR3 protein: CASSLAGQGSGEQFF. For the CDR3, the DNA is TGCGCCAGCAGCTTGGCGGGACAGGGGTCGGGTGAGCAGTTCTTC. The gene calls are TRBV5-1 and TRBJ2-1; 10 nucleotides agree with TRBD1. Germline V gene data show CDR1 as SGHRS and CDR2 as YFSETQ. The CDR3 runs 15 residues. After removal of 0 bases from V and 9 bases from J, the junction contained 6 bases not matched to a gene.